This T cell receptor (beta chain) comes out of a study of blood T cell repertoires in COVID-19. In the study's own analysis: Estimation of nucleated cell counts was performed using reference gene primer amplification. Only in-frame clones appear in the TCRdb table, and some are missing; sequencing was by immunoSEQ multiplex PCR. D and trimming come from the DNA, and the V and J calls and clone size come from that table. The sample includes 150,000 to 180,000 clones, around 84% seen only once; the top ten take under 9.5%. Of note for this clone: The junction differs from germline at one of its ends, possibly a read error.

The TCR originated in a man aged 50 to 60 who had recovered from COVID-19. The sequenced sample consisted of PBMCs or T cells enriched from blood (not recorded which).

This CDR3 is CANSPTGFQETQYF. CDR3 sequence (DNA): TGTGCCAACAGCCCGACGGGGTTCCAAGAGACCCAGTACTTC. The chain employs TRBV11-3 and TRBJ2-5; TRBD2 is a possible D gene (5 bases). The CDR3 runs to 14 residues. Germline V lookup: CDR1 SGHNT, CDR2 YENEEA.